Below, 6 T cell receptor beta chains from the same sample are listed, as sequenced in a study of T cell responses to AZD1222 COVID-19 vaccine. Only in-frame clones appear in the TCRdb table, and some are missing; sequencing was by immunoSEQ multiplex PCR. The data contain about 120,000 clones, 92% of them singletons. Sequencing used peripheral blood, obtained on day 0 of AZD1222 vaccination. These receptors were taken from an adult in good health.

CDR3 in amino acids: CASSPGFGELFF. CDR3 sequence (DNA): TGTGCCAGCAGCCCCGGTTTCGGGGAGCTGTTTTTT. J is TRBJ2-2 and V is TRBV12-3 or TRBV12-4, with unresolved D. V was clipped by 6 bases and J by 7 bases, with 9 bases between them. This CDR3 is 12 amino acids long.

The chain combines TRBV28 with TRBJ1-6; possibly TRBD1 for D (6 bases). The V end was cut by 8 bases, the J end by 5 bases, with 13 bases between. This CDR3 has 14 amino acids. Per the germline V gene, CDR1 is MDHEN and CDR2 is SYDVKM. This CDR3 reads CASRGLIHNSPLHF. The DNA of the CDR3 is TGTGCCAGCCGGGGGCTAATCCATAATTCACCCCTCCACTTT. The full variable domain, in which reference TRBV28 and TRBJ1-6 provide the parts outside the CDR3, is DVKVTQSSRYLVKRTGEKVFLECVQDMDHENMFWYRQDPGLGLRLIYFSYDVKMKEKGDIPEGYSVSREKKERFSLILESASTNQTSMYLCASRGLIHNSPLHFGNGTRLTVT.

The chain couples TRBV28 to TRBJ1-5; D is unclear. CDR1 and CDR2 (germline): MDHEN, SYDVKM. Trimming pared 2 bases from V and 5 bases from J, leaving 7 bases between. The CDR3 consists of 13 residues. The CDR3: CASSLIWDQPQHF. The CDR3, as DNA: TGTGCCAGCAGTTTAATCTGGGATCAGCCCCAGCATTTT.

The chain uses TRBV4-2 and TRBJ1-3; the D gene is possibly TRBD1 (5 bases). Trimming took 0 bases from V and 0 from J, leaving 9 bases between them. Germline values: CDR1 LGHNA, CDR2 YNFKEQ. This CDR3 contains 16 residues. As DNA, the CDR3 is TGTGCCAGCAGCCAAGATGCCGGGGGCTCTGGAAACACCATATATTTT. Protein sequence: CASSQDAGGSGNTIYF.

The CDR3 sequence is CASRAGLENEKLFF. CDR3 DNA sequence: TGTGCCAGCAGAGCAGGGTTGGAAAATGAAAAACTGTTTTTT. This chain connects TRBV5-4 to TRBJ1-4; TRBD1 is a possible D gene (5 bases). V was pared by 5 bases and J by 5 bases, with 13 bases between. Germline V gene lookup returns CDR1 SGHNT and CDR2 YYREEE (reference sequence). The CDR3 consists of 14 residues.

The chain couples TRBV2 to TRBJ1-6; D is undetermined. CDR1 SNHLY and CDR2 FYNNEI come from the germline V gene. This CDR3 region has 13 residues. V lost 2 bases to trimming and J lost 10 bases, with 9 bases between them. The CDR3 nucleotides are TGTGCCAGCAGTGAAACTGGGCCCTCACCCCTCCACTTT. Translated, it gives CASSETGPSPLHF.